These 13 T cell receptor beta chains originate from one sample sequenced in a study of read filtering for tumor transcriptome and immune sequencing. Molecular barcoded adaptors covering alpha/delta and beta/gamma chains were used on approximately 440 ng RNA. Via MiXCR, TCRdb re-called the reads, giving one row per CDR3 protein. This table has tens of thousands of distinct CDR3 sequences, approximately 20% appearing once. The material sequenced was a population of CD138-negative cells sorted from bone marrow. These receptors were collected from a donor aged 40 or over with multiple myeloma.

This clonotype was detected many times. The chain couples TRBV30 to TRBJ1-4, with TRBD1 as a possible D gene (5 bases). Germline V CDR1 and CDR2: GTSNPN, SVGIG (reference sequence). The CDR3 covers 13 residues. The ends were cut back, 1 base at V and 8 bases at J, with 11 bases in the middle. The CDR3 DNA follows: TGTGCCTGGAGTGGACAGCATGGAGAAAAACTGTTTTTT. This sequence encodes CAWSGQHGEKLFF.

This clonotype was observed at least ten times. This chain uses TRBV7-9 with TRBJ2-3; D is unresolved. This CDR3 is built from 12 residues. V shed 6 bases and J shed 0 bases, with 4 bases lying between them. Germline CDR1 and CDR2: SEHNR and FQNEAQ (reference sequence). The CDR3 loop reads CASSPSTDTQYF. CDR3 nucleotide sequence: TGTGCCAGCAGTCCAAGCACAGATACGCAGTATTTT.

CDR3 nucleotides: TGTGCCAGCAGTTTATGGGGGAATCAGCCCCAGCATTTT. Its translation is CASSLWGNQPQHF. V is TRBV12-3 or TRBV12-4 and J is TRBJ1-5; weak D call: TRBD1 (5 bases). The V end lost 2 bases, the J end lost 4 bases, and 6 bases lay between the germline ends. The CDR3 consists of 13 residues.

In this sample, this clonotype turned up once. The genes are TRBV29-1 and TRBJ2-3, with D hard to call. The germline CDR1 and CDR2 sequences are SQVTM and ANQGSEA. Trimming took off 5 bases at V and 0 bases at J, with 6 bases between the two ends. This CDR3 comprises 12 residues. The CDR3 bases are TGCAGCGTTTCGCCTAGCACAGATACGCAGTATTTT. Its translation: CSVSPSTDTQYF.

This clonotype was seen ten or more times. The chain has TRBV29-1 and TRBJ2-3; 9 bases match TRBD1. Germline V gives CDR1 SQVTM, CDR2 ANQGSEA. Losses at the gene ends were 3 bases for V and 1 base for J; bases not matched to a gene: 14. The CDR3 consists of 18 residues. Here the CDR3 reads CSVDRDRALGARTDTQYF. DNA for the CDR3: TGCAGCGTTGACCGGGACAGGGCCCTTGGGGCTCGCACAGATACGCAGTATTTT.

The sample holds many counts of this clonotype. The chain employs TRBV9 and TRBJ2-7, with D possibly TRBD1 on 6 matching bases. The V gene's germline CDR1 is SGDLS and CDR2 YYNGEE. Between the trimmed V and J ends, which lost 2 bases and 2 bases, there was a span of 11 bases. This CDR3 is built from 14 residues. CDR3 bases: TGTGCCAGCAGCGTTGTTGGGGACACCTACGAGCAGTACTTC. Its protein product is CASSVVGDTYEQYF.

This clonotype was seen at least ten times. The V call is TRBV7-6, the J call TRBJ1-4, with D perhaps matching TRBD1 (5 bases). Germline values: CDR1 SGHVS, CDR2 FNYEAQ. Trimming shortened V by 3 bases and J by 2 bases, and 16 bases separated the two germline ends. The CDR3 runs to 17 residues. The CDR3 here is CASSLVVQGRTNEKLFF. CDR3 sequence (DNA): TGTGCCAGCAGCTTGGTCGTGCAGGGCCGCACTAATGAAAAACTGTTTTTT. Drawing the rest from reference TRBV7-6 and TRBJ1-4, the complete variable domain is GAGVSQSPRYKVTKRGQDVALRCDPISGHVSLYWYRQALGQGPEFLTYFNYEAQQDKSGLPNDRFSAERPEGSISTLTIQRTEQRDSAMYRCASSLVVQGRTNEKLFFGSGTQLSVL.

Remarks on this clonotype: A single base separates this from a much larger clone, so it may be a read error. The chain recombines TRBV6-5 with TRBJ2-7, with 12 bases fitting TRBD1. The CDR3 is 15 residues long. In germline, CDR1 is MNHEY, CDR2 SVGAGI. The CDR3 reads CASSYGTGGSYERYF. Written as DNA, the CDR3 is TGTGCCAGCAGTTACGGGACAGGGGGCTCCTACGAGCGGTACTTC.

This clonotype was counted many times. The chain is built from TRBV28 and TRBJ2-2; 10 bases agree with TRBD1. CDR3 length equals 13 residues. V lost 9 bases and J lost 5; bases outside the gene matches: 3. Germline V gives CDR1 MDHEN, CDR2 SYDVKM. CDR3 residues: CASRTGGTGELFF. CDR3 DNA sequence: TGTGCCAGTAGGACAGGGGGAACCGGGGAGCTGTTTTTT.

This clonotype was seen ten or more times. The chain combines TRBV6-5 with TRBJ2-7; 11 positions agree with TRBD2. With 6 bases clipped from V and 2 bases from J, the junction kept 9 bases outside the gene matches. Germline CDR1 MNHEY, CDR2 SVGAGI. The CDR3 length is 16 residues. The CDR3 bases are TGTGCCAGCAGAGGGACACTAGCGGGAGACCCCTACGAGCAGTACTTC. Amino acids: CASRGTLAGDPYEQYF.

This clonotype has a count of ten or more. This chain connects TRBV7-9 to TRBJ1-4; D perhaps matches TRBD1 (5 bases). Trimming shortened V by 1 base and J by 5 bases, and 8 bases separated the two germline ends. The length of the CDR3 is 14 residues. CDR1 and CDR2 (germline): SEHNR, FQNEAQ (reference sequence). The CDR3 coding sequence is TGTGCCAGCAGCTTAGGCGACAGAAATGAAAAACTGTTTTTT. Protein: CASSLGDRNEKLFF.

Comments on this clonotype: A much larger clone sits a single nucleotide away, making a read error possible. V gene TRBV6-1 combines with J gene TRBJ1-2, with D tentatively TRBD1 (5 bases). The CDR3 sequence is 13 residues long. Per the germline V gene, CDR1 is MNHNS and CDR2 is SASEGT. Trimming pared 6 bases from V and 9 bases from J, leaving 17 bases between. The CDR3 protein is CASSPQGGYSYTF. The CDR3 region has the DNA TGTGCCAGCAGCCCTCAGGGAGGGTATAGCTACACCTTC.

About this clonotype: A much larger clone is a single base away; this may be a read error. This chain uses TRBV5-1 with TRBJ2-4, with 8 bases identical to TRBD1. This CDR3 is 20 amino acids long. Germline V lookup: CDR1 SGHRS, CDR2 YFSETQ. The CDR3 DNA is TGCGCCAGCAGCCAACCCTCCGGGACAGGCCTCCAACTAGCCAAAAACATTCAGCACTTC. Translated: CASSQPSGTGLQLAKNIQHF.